These 20 T cell receptor beta chains were all obtained from the same sample, sequenced in a study of graft-versus-host responses after intestinal transplantation. These receptors' targets are unknown. Repertoires were generated with immunoSEQ multiplex PCR, while TCRdb's copy carries only in-frame clones and drops some. This table has 45,000 to 60,000 clones, 85% to 95% appearing once. Material: unstimulated CD8+ T cells sorted from spleen or lymph node cells, obtained before transplant. The receptor source for this set is a human donor who was the organ donor for an intestinal transplant.

The CDR3: CASSLLPDSYEQYF. DNA of the CDR3: TGTGCCAGCAGTTTATTGCCAGACTCCTACGAGCAGTACTTC. The genes are TRBV27 and TRBJ2-7, with no clear D. The germline V gene encodes CDR1 MNHEY and CDR2 SMNVEV (reference sequence). V gave up 1 base and J gave up 0 bases, with 7 bases separating them. CDR3 length equals 14 residues.

V is TRBV27 and J is TRBJ1-1; 9 nucleotides agree with TRBD1. CDR3 length: 15 residues. Trimming removed 5 bases from V and 3 bases from J; junction bases left unmatched: 7. Germline values: CDR1 MNHEY, CDR2 SMNVEV (reference sequence). The CDR3 loop reads CASSLGQGGHTEAFF. The CDR3 DNA reads as TGTGCCAGCAGTCTGGGACAGGGTGGGCACACTGAAGCTTTCTTT.

V is TRBV4-1 and J is TRBJ2-5, with D tentatively TRBD2 (7 bases). Trimming took 1 base from V and 1 from J, leaving 10 bases between them. This CDR3 comprises 15 residues. CDR1 and CDR2 (germline): MGHRA, YSYEKL. Written as DNA, the CDR3 is TGCGCCAGCAGCCAAGTGGGGGGGCCCCAAGAGACCCAGTACTTC. It is translated as CASSQVGGPQETQYF.

The rearrangement uses TRBV12-5 and TRBJ2-7, with 12 bases fitting TRBD2. CDR3 length equals 14 residues. Trimming at V came to 4 bases and at J to 2 bases, leaving 0 bases not matched to a gene. Germline loops: CDR1 LGHNT, CDR2 FRNRAP. The CDR3 spells CASGSSGGAYEQYF. The CDR3, as DNA: TGTGCTAGTGGTTCTAGCGGGGGGGCCTACGAGCAGTACTTC.

The gene calls are TRBV4-1 and TRBJ2-3; 7 nucleotides agree with TRBD2. Germline V CDR1 and CDR2: MGHRA, YSYEKL. V trimming: 0 bases; J trimming: 7 bases; junction bases outside the gene matches: 10. This CDR3 contains 16 residues. The CDR3 DNA follows: TGCGCCAGCAGCCAAGACGACGCGGGGGTGGTGTATACGCAGTATTTT. Amino acid sequence: CASSQDDAGVVYTQYF.

The chain links TRBV2 to TRBJ1-5; the D is unclear. CDR3 size: 12 residues. The germline gives CDR1 SNHLY, CDR2 FYNNEI. V dropped 3 bases and J dropped 5 bases, with 5 bases sitting between them. The CDR3 reads CASSDGDQPQHF. The CDR3 DNA sequence: TGTGCCAGCAGTGACGGTGATCAGCCCCAGCATTTT.

The gene calls are TRBV28 and TRBJ2-7; D ambiguous. V was clipped by 7 bases and J by 4 bases, with 11 bases between them. CDR1 is MDHEN and CDR2 is SYDVKM in the germline V gene. This CDR3 contains 12 residues. DNA for the CDR3: TGTGCCAGCAAGGCGACCGAATACGAGCAGTACTTC. This encodes CASKATEYEQYF.

This rearrangement joins TRBV19 to TRBJ1-1, with TRBD1 matching 7 bases. With 1 base clipped from V and 4 bases from J, the junction kept 6 bases outside the gene matches. Germline lookup yields CDR1 LNHDA and CDR2 SQIVND (reference sequence). CDR3 size: 15 residues. CDR3 nucleotide sequence: TGTGCCAGTAGTATAGGGAGGGGGCGACCCACTGAAGCTTTCTTT. Translated, it gives CASSIGRGRPTEAFF.

The gene calls are TRBV9 and TRBJ1-5; no clear D. The CDR3 sequence is 16 residues long. Trimming removed 0 bases from V and 0 bases from J, with 10 bases in between. Germline assignment: CDR1 SGDLS and CDR2 YYNGEE. The CDR3 DNA reads as TGTGCCAGCAGCGTAGGCTCAGATTTTAGCAATCAGCCCCAGCATTTT. It specifies CASSVGSDFSNQPQHF. Combining the CDR3 with reference TRBV9 and TRBJ1-5 gives the whole variable domain DSGVTQTPKHLITATGQRVTLRCSPRSGDLSVYWYQQSLDQGLQFLIQYYNGEERAKGNILERFSAQQFPDLHSELNLSSLELGDSALYFCASSVGSDFSNQPQHFGDGTRLSIL.

V gene TRBV11-2 combines with J gene TRBJ2-3; 8 bases agree with TRBD2. Germline values: CDR1 SGHAT, CDR2 FQNNGV. V lost 5 bases to trimming and J lost 2 bases; unmatched junction nucleotides: 15. CDR3 length: 18 amino acids. CDR3 sequence (DNA): TGTGCCAGCAGCCCCCTATTTTCAGCGGGGGAACACACAGATACGCAGTATTTT. This sequence encodes CASSPLFSAGEHTDTQYF.

This sequence joins TRBV4-3 and TRBJ2-3; tentatively, D is TRBD2 (6 bases). V was clipped by 4 bases and J by 2 bases, with 16 bases between them. The CDR3 has 16 amino acids. CDR1 LGHNA and CDR2 YSLEER come from the germline V gene. The CDR3 here is CASSRKSGGLTDTQYF. In DNA form, the CDR3 reads TGCGCCAGCAGCCGCAAATCCGGGGGTCTCACAGATACGCAGTATTTT.

This clone was counted once. The genes are TRBV10-3 and TRBJ2-3; D unresolved. Germline CDR1 reads ENHRY; CDR2 reads SYGVKD. V lost 9 bases, J lost 0 bases, and 7 bases lay in between. This CDR3 is built from 12 residues. CDR3 loop: CAITTSTDTQYF. DNA for the CDR3: TGTGCCATTACCACTAGCACAGATACGCAGTATTTT.

This chain connects TRBV27 to TRBJ2-7, with 8 bases identical to TRBD2. The V and J ends lost 3 bases and 1 base, in that order; junction bases with no gene match: 5. Germline-derived CDR1 and CDR2 are MNHEY and SMNVEV (reference sequence). The CDR3 has 15 residues. CDR3 protein: CASSFFRGGSYEQYF. The CDR3 region has the DNA TGTGCCAGCAGTTTTTTTCGGGGGGGATCCTACGAGCAGTACTTC.

This clone was found once. J is TRBJ1-2 and V is TRBV19; D gene ambiguous. Germline assignment: CDR1 LNHDA and CDR2 SQIVND (reference sequence). Between the trimmed V and J ends, which lost 2 bases and 1 base, there was a span of 11 bases. The length of the CDR3 is 15 residues. As DNA, the CDR3 is TGTGCCAGTAGTATAAGCAGCGGGTTTAACTATGGCTACACCTTC. It translates to CASSISSGFNYGYTF.

V and J are TRBV9 and TRBJ2-7; possibly TRBD1 or TRBD2 for D (5 bases each). The CDR3 contains 15 residues. V was trimmed by 1 base and J by 4 bases, leaving 15 bases between them. CDR1 and CDR2 (germline): SGDLS, YYNGEE. For the CDR3, the DNA is TGTGCCAGCAGCGTAAGGCAGGGAGCTAAATACGAGCAGTACTTC. This encodes CASSVRQGAKYEQYF.

The chain recombines TRBV30 with TRBJ1-4; TRBD1 is a possible D gene (6 bases). With 1 base removed from V and 5 bases from J, the gap between germline ends came to 11 bases. The CDR3 totals 14 residues. Looked up from germline, CDR1 is GTSNPN and CDR2 is SVGIG (reference sequence). The CDR3, as DNA: TGTGCCTGGAGTGGGGACACCGGGAATGAAAAACTGTTTTTT. Translation: CAWSGDTGNEKLFF.

The chain is built from TRBV7-2 and TRBJ2-7; D may be TRBD1 or TRBD2 (5 bases each). Looked up from germline, CDR1 is SGHTA and CDR2 is FQGNSA. This CDR3 contains 15 residues. Trimming took off 5 bases at V and 0 bases at J, with 14 bases between the two ends. The CDR3 DNA reads as TGTGCCAGCAGCACGGGACGTAGCGTCTCCTACGAGCAGTACTTC. Amino acid sequence: CASSTGRSVSYEQYF.

This sequence joins TRBV22-1 and TRBJ2-6. TRBV22-1 has pseudogene status. This CDR3 spans 18 amino acids. This CDR3 reads CPGSVKRNEQSRANVLTF. As DNA, the CDR3 is TGTCCTGGGAGCGTTAAGAGAAACGAACAAAGTCGGGCCAACGTCCTGACTTTC.

This rearrangement joins TRBV2 to TRBJ2-2; D may be TRBD1 (5 bases). CDR3 size: 13 residues. V lost 1 base and J 9 bases, leaving 9 bases between the germline ends. Germline V CDR1 and CDR2: SNHLY, FYNNEI. CDR3 in amino acids: CASSEEGPRELFF. The DNA for the CDR3 is TGTGCCAGCAGTGAAGAGGGGCCCCGGGAGCTGTTTTTT.

The CDR3 protein is CASSQTSGADEQFF. CDR3 nucleotide sequence: TGCGCCAGCAGCCAGACTAGCGGGGCTGATGAGCAGTTCTTC. This rearrangement joins TRBV4-1 to TRBJ2-1, with TRBD2 identical over 11 bases. Trimming at V came to 3 bases and at J to 8 bases, leaving 3 bases not matched to a gene. Germline CDR1 and CDR2: MGHRA and YSYEKL. The CDR3 contains 14 residues.